The 3 T cell receptor beta chains in this list originate from one sample, sequenced in a study of shared clonotypes between healthy human individuals. Sequencing used immunoSEQ multiplex PCR; TCRdb keeps in-frame clones, though not all of them. Seen here are about a million clones, approximately 80% observed once, and the top ten hold more than 0.85%. Material for sequencing was memory CD4+ T cells from PBMCs. Subset given: CD45RA-negative fraction. These receptors were collected from a man aged 18 to 35 in good health. Some clones in this sample may be carry-over from other donors' samples.

The chain employs TRBV4-1 and TRBJ2-7, with unresolved D. The CDR3 consists of 14 residues. V lost 4 bases to trimming and J lost 3 bases, with 13 bases between them. CDR1 and CDR2 from the germline V gene are MGHRA and YSYEKL. CDR3 DNA sequence: TGCGCCAGCAGCCCCCTCACGGACGGCTACGAGCAGTACTTC. This sequence encodes CASSPLTDGYEQYF.

Concerning this clone itself: Other nucleotide sequences in the sample specify the same CDR3. The rearrangement links TRBV2 to TRBJ2-6; D uncertain. The CDR3 covers 14 residues. V lost 4 bases to trimming and J lost 2 bases, with 6 bases between them. Per the germline V gene, CDR1 is SNHLY and CDR2 is FYNNEI. The DNA of the CDR3 is TGTGCCAGCAGTGGGGGAACTGGGGCCAACGTCCTGACTTTC. Encoded protein: CASSGGTGANVLTF.

Points on this clone: The identical CDR3 is also encoded by other nucleotide sequences in the sample. In DNA, the CDR3 is TGCGCCAGCAGCTTGGGGGCGGGAGGGCCAGGTGAGCAGTACTTC. This translates into CASSLGAGGPGEQYF. The chain employs TRBV5-1 and TRBJ2-7; 9 nucleotides agree with TRBD2. CDR3 length: 15 amino acids. Per the germline V gene, CDR1 is SGHRS and CDR2 is YFSETQ. V lost 0 bases to trimming and J lost 7 bases; unmatched junction nucleotides: 8.